This T cell receptor beta chain was identified during a study of blood T cell repertoires in COVID-19. Study in general: The United States, Italy and Spain were the sources of the acute and convalescent COVID-19 samples. T cells, B-cell-depleted T cells, or PBMCs supplied cDNA or gDNA.

Germline V lookup: CDR1 SGDLS, CDR2 YYNGEE. V shed 0 bases and J shed 1 base, with 7 bases lying between them. The CDR3 runs 14 residues. In the source study's methods: For nucleated cells, counts were estimated from reference gene primer amplification. Assay: immunoSEQ multiplex PCR; the TCRdb copy retains only in-frame clones and omits some. The V and J calls and clone size are taken from that table; D and trimming were inferred from the DNA. The sample lists over 35,000 clones; around four fifths were seen once. Sequenced material: peripheral blood. This receptor was obtained from a human donor in a cohort sampled during active COVID-19. The J gene is TRBJ2-5, the V gene TRBV9; D gene uncertain. This chain's CDR3 is CASSVGTAQETQYF. The CDR3 DNA reads TGTGCCAGCAGCGTAGGAACAGCCCAAGAGACCCAGTACTTC.